This T cell receptor beta chain was captured in a study of shared clonotypes between healthy human individuals (dated by TCRdb to between 2020 and 2021). Some background on the complete study: The cohort included a few men and a couple of women between 18 and 49 years of age. For each donor, CD4 naive and CD4 memory were each given three plates, CD8 naive was given two plates, and CD8 memory was given one plate. To estimate repertoire size and how much clonotype sharing occurs between individuals, the study deeply sequenced the blood TCR repertoires of several healthy adults. Different laboratories and diverse techniques were used to prepare libraries and sequence TCR repertoires, to increase sequencing depth and limit assay-specific biases. Leukapheresis yielded between about 0.9 and 10 billion PBMCs per donor.

The germline V gene sets CDR1 to SGHVS and CDR2 to FQNEAQ. V is clipped by 0 bases and J by 3 bases, and the sequence between their germline boundaries is 9 bases long. Including the terminal cysteine and phenylalanine, the CDR3 comprises 14 residues. Only CDR3 DNA is held: 42 bases, read in frame from base 1. Details on this clone: Its recognized antigen is unknown. The input lacks base qualities; no much larger clone sits a single base away.

Results and caveats for the whole study, not just this receptor: Pairwise subsampling indicated that sequencing depth was expected to affect the degree of clonotype sharing among donors. Naive subsets generally had larger estimated clonotype richness than memory subsets. Sampling was restricted to blood, and TCR repertoires in tissue are likely to differ from TCR repertoires in blood. Clonotypes shared by all four sorted-subset donors showed higher generation probabilities than non-shared clonotypes. Sharing across four donors was observed for 5% to 6.5% of naive CD4, 3.5% of naive CD8, around 2.5% of memory CD4, and over 0.3% of memory CD8 clonotypes. Because the study included a small number of donors, the genetic and exposure-history diversity represented was limited. Even with the large sequencing depth, rarefaction of the sorted-subset datasets indicated that sequencing was incomplete.

TCR CDR3 regions were amplified from genomic DNA by multiplex PCR using the deep immunoSEQ assay. Extracted genomic DNA from each cell subset was spread evenly across all wells of several immunoSEQ 96-well plates, with each plate serving as a replicate. For sorted subsets, each replicate PCR was loaded with 200 ng genomic DNA, equivalent to about 33,000 T cell genomes. Purified libraries were measured with a Qubit 3.0 fluorometer, size-checked on a Bioanalyzer 2100, and measured again with the KAPA Library Quantification kit. Every immunoSEQ 96-well plate was sequenced on a separate single-read 150-cycle Illumina NextSeq 550 flow cell. As for the original processing: The immunoSEQ output contained only junctional sequences without quality scores, so filtering could not match that applied to full-length reads. Sequences were annotated with PyIR, a Python wrapper for IgBLAST v1.9, and V/J genes and CDR3 were assigned using IMGT germline references. Reads with weak V/J assignments (E-value above 1e-6), missing CDR3, stop codons, out-of-frame junctions, or ambiguous translated residues were removed. V3J clonotypes were defined by identical inferred V gene, J gene, and CDR3 amino acid sequence. Percentage overlap between repertoires was computed as shared unique clonotypes divided by the size of the smaller repertoire. Three approaches were used to assess repertoire richness: RTK rarefaction, the Chao1 estimator, and Recon v2.1 estimates of unobserved clonotypes. Generation probabilities for all TCRbeta clonotypes obtained by the gDNA method from a few donors were computed using OLGA. This immuneACCESS table, as held by TCRdb, lists in-frame sequences with V and J called but not all clones. Of the missing ones, under half trace to an unresolved V gene in checked studies; the others have no known cause. V and J calls and clone size are those listed in that table; D and trimming were worked out from the DNA. This sample lists approximately 1,000,000 clones; around 82% were detected once. Around 0.47% of the sample is held by the ten biggest clonotypes.

Healthy HIV-negative adults with no recently reported acute infections or vaccinations were included as donors. Only Caucasian adults living in Nashville, Tennessee, USA were represented among the donors. Magnetic negative selection was used to enrich CD4+ T cells, after which naive cells were positively selected on CD45RA and the negative fraction became the memory subset. Blood was obtained by leukapheresis, after which PBMCs were separated by Ficoll-Histopaque density gradient centrifugation and cryopreserved in liquid nitrogen vapor phase. Analytical flow cytometry was used to check the purity and quantity of each magnetically sorted T cell population. From each sorted fraction, genomic DNA was isolated and quantified by UV absorbance on a Nanodrop 2000c.

The source is a man between 18 and 35 years old in good health. Some clones in this sample may be carry-over from other donors' samples. The source material was memory CD4+ T cells from PBMCs. The meaning of the sample's cell subset or site label: CD45RA-negative fraction. The chain is assembled from TRBV7-8 and TRBJ2-7, with an unclear D gene assignment. Here is the DNA: TGTGCCAGCAGCTTAGCGTGGGCCTTCTACGAGCAGTACTTC. Its amino acids are CASSLAWAFYEQYF.